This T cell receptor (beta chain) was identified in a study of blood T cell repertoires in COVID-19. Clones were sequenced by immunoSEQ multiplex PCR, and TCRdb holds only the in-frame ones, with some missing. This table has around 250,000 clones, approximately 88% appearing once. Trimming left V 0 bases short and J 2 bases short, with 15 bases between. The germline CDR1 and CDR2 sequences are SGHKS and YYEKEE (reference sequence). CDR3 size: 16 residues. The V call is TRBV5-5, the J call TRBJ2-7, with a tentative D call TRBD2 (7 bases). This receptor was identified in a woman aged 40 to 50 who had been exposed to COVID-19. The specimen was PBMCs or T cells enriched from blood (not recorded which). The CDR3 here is CASSLVTGGLTYEQYF. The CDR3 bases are TGTGCCAGCAGCTTGGTTACCGGGGGGCTAACCTACGAGCAGTACTTC.